This T cell receptor beta chain was captured by sequencing in a study of T cells in Graves' hyperthyroidism and ophthalmopathy. Amplified regions were TCR beta CDR3 sequences from RNA transcripts. A set of HTBI primers served as the primers for a first-round RT-PCR of the TCR CDR3. TCRdb redid the calling of the multiplex PCR reads with MiXCR, one entry per CDR3 protein. Counted here are about 210,000 distinct CDR3 sequences, roughly 15% occurring once; the ten biggest clones make up around 50%. The CDR3 consists of 13 residues. V was cut by 2 bases and J by 3 bases, with 7 bases left in between. CDR1 is SGHTA and CDR2 is FQGNSA in the germline V gene. It was considered stable Graves' hyperthyroidism when ophthalmopathy did not progress within 18 months. Diagnosis of hyperthyroidism was new in patients aged 18 to 65, and its duration was under 2 months. There are many counts of this clonotype.

The receptor comes from a man aged 45-65 years with Graves' hyperthyroidism. The V call is TRBV7-2, the J call TRBJ1-1; D uncertain. Sequencing was performed on blood. The CDR3 here is CASSLNSYTEAFF. The CDR3 DNA is TGTGCCAGCAGCTTAAATAGTTACACTGAAGCTTTCTTT.